Listed below are T cell receptor beta chains from one sample, sequenced in a study of T cells after posttransplantation cyclophosphamide. The assay was immunoSEQ multiplex PCR, and TCRdb's table has in-frame clones only and misses some. The sample is made up of roughly 10,000 clones, none counted only once. The sample consisted of PBMCs, taken approximately 380 days after allogeneic stem cell transplant with posttransplant cyclophosphamide. The receptors come from a male patient aged 50 or older who received an allogeneic stem cell transplant from a related donor and was CMV-positive. Some T cells could come from the graft donor. Each CDR3 is given with its conserved first and last residue. Each record gives: D gene, V gene, J gene, clone size, CDR3 protein, CDR3 DNA. A D gene is named only where the DNA matches it firmly. Only part of the rows carry a size: once, few, many, or a class if the clone is expanded.

d_call: .
v_call: TRBV10-2
j_call: TRBJ2-2
clone_size: many
cdr3_aa: CASSEQPLGNTGELFF
cdr3_nt: TGCGCCAGCAGTGAGCAGCCCCTAGGAAACACCGGGGAGCTGTTTTTT

d_call: TRBD1
v_call: TRBV6-1
j_call: TRBJ1-6
clone_size: few
cdr3_aa: CASSEGGQGSPLHF
cdr3_nt: TGTGCCAGCAGTGAAGGGGGACAGGGGTCACCCCTCCACTTT

d_call: .
v_call: TRBV15
j_call: TRBJ1-6
clone_size: many
cdr3_aa: CATSRTRQENSPLHF
cdr3_nt: TGTGCCACCAGCAGAACCAGACAGGAAAATTCACCCCTCCACTTT

d_call: TRBD1
v_call: TRBV29-1
j_call: TRBJ1-2
clone_size: many
cdr3_aa: CSVQGAGDYGYTF
cdr3_nt: TGCAGCGTACAGGGGGCTGGAGACTATGGCTACACCTTC

d_call: TRBD2
v_call: TRBV4-1
j_call: TRBJ2-1
clone_size: many
cdr3_aa: CASSLWSGRASEQFF
cdr3_nt: TGCGCCAGCAGCCTATGGAGCGGGAGGGCCAGTGAGCAGTTCTTC

d_call: .
v_call: TRBV10-2
j_call: TRBJ2-3
clone_size: many
cdr3_aa: CASSEQSTDTQYF
cdr3_nt: TGCGCCAGCAGTGAACAGAGCACAGATACGCAGTATTTT

d_call: .
v_call: TRBV6-5
j_call: TRBJ1-1
clone_size: many
cdr3_aa: CASRAAQGNTEAFF
cdr3_nt: TGTGCCAGCAGGGCCGCACAGGGTAACACTGAAGCTTTCTTT

d_call: .
v_call: TRBV19
j_call: TRBJ2-7
clone_size: many
cdr3_aa: CASKGASTYEQYF
cdr3_nt: TGTGCCAGTAAGGGAGCCAGCACCTACGAGCAGTACTTC

d_call: TRBD1
v_call: TRBV7-7
j_call: TRBJ2-1
clone_size: .
cdr3_aa: CASSPRDRGLNEQFF
cdr3_nt: TGTGCCAGCAGCCCCCGGGACAGGGGGCTGAATGAGCAGTTCTTC

d_call: TRBD1
v_call: TRBV6-1
j_call: TRBJ1-5
clone_size: many
cdr3_aa: CASSGGQGLNQPQHF
cdr3_nt: TGTGCCAGCAGTGGGGGACAGGGTCTTAATCAGCCCCAGCATTTT

d_call: TRBD1
v_call: TRBV4-3
j_call: TRBJ1-2
clone_size: many
cdr3_aa: CASSQLTGEGGYTF
cdr3_nt: TGCGCCAGCAGCCAACTGACAGGGGAAGGTGGCTACACCTTC

d_call: TRBD1
v_call: TRBV6-5
j_call: TRBJ2-2
clone_size: many
cdr3_aa: CASSWTGTRTGELFF
cdr3_nt: TGTGCCAGCAGTTGGACAGGGACGAGGACCGGGGAGCTGTTTTTT

d_call: .
v_call: TRBV7-3
j_call: TRBJ2-7
clone_size: few
cdr3_aa: CASSLEGHEQYF
cdr3_nt: TGTGCCAGCAGCTTGGAGGGCCACGAGCAGTACTTC

d_call: TRBD2
v_call: TRBV29-1
j_call: TRBJ2-1
clone_size: many
cdr3_aa: CSVAGTSGGDEQFF
cdr3_nt: TGCAGCGTCGCCGGGACTAGCGGGGGAGATGAGCAGTTCTTC

d_call: .
v_call: TRBV18
j_call: TRBJ2-2
clone_size: many
cdr3_aa: CASSPPGGINTGELFF
cdr3_nt: TGTGCCAGCTCACCACCGGGCGGGATTAACACCGGGGAGCTGTTTTTT

d_call: TRBD1
v_call: TRBV5-1
j_call: TRBJ2-1
clone_size: many
cdr3_aa: CASSSGTGGPYNEQFF
cdr3_nt: TGCGCCAGCAGCTCCGGGACAGGGGGTCCCTACAATGAGCAGTTCTTC